This TCR beta chain was captured in a study of early T cells in non-severe SARS-CoV-2 infection. Study details: The authors sequenced bulk RNA from unsorted whole blood, leaving chains unpaired. General observations from the study: Matching with VDJdb favored anti-spike CD8 responses (missing private and CD4 specificities).

This CDR3 has 14 residues. Germline CDR1 reads MNHEY; CDR2 reads SVGAGI. Each cDNA molecule carried a unique molecular identifier. A single record per CDR3 protein comes from TCRdb applying MiXCR to the 5' RACE reads. Here the sample spans some 90,000 distinct CDR3 sequences, 14% to 15% being singletons. This clonotype was counted once. Its antigen is still unknown. A much bigger clone sits one base away, suggesting this may be a read error. The clonotype was recovered from an adult who was a healthcare worker with PCR-confirmed SARS-CoV-2 infection or an uninfected control (not recorded which). Sequenced input: whole blood. The rearrangement joins TRBV6-5 to TRBJ2-7; a weak D match, TRBD1 (5 bases). CDR3 residues: CASSYWSGFNEQNF. CDR3 nucleotides: TGTGCCAGCAGTTACTGGTCAGGGTTTAACGAGCAGAACTTC.